These T cell receptor beta chains were read from a single sample in a study of control samples from healthy donors and cancer patients. Method: immunoSEQ multiplex PCR; TCRdb's copy keeps in-frame clones and lacks some. This repertoire shows under 85,000 clones, approximately 89% found once; its top ten account for 5% to 6.5%. Sequencing was performed on PBMCs. These receptors all stem from a man aged 60-69 years with colorectal cancer. Each CDR3 is given with its conserved first and last residue. D genes are given only for firm matches. The size field is filled for only some rows; it gives once, few, many or a size class.

size: NA; D: NA; length: 12; J: TRBJ1-4; V: TRBV2; DNA: TGTGCCACGGAGACCCGGGACCAAAAGATGTTTTTT; CDR3: CATETRDQKMFF
size: NA; D: NA; length: 14; J: TRBJ2-3; V: TRBV6-5; DNA: TGTGCCAGCAGTAACCGGGACAACACAGATACGCAGTATTTT; CDR3: CASSNRDNTDTQYF
size: NA; D: NA; length: 16; J: TRBJ1-1; V: TRBV4-2; DNA: TGTGCCAGCAGCCAAGATCGGGGGAATAGGAACACTGAAGCTTTCTTT; CDR3: CASSQDRGNRNTEAFF
size: NA; D: NA; length: 11; J: TRBJ1-1; V: TRBV4-2; DNA: TGTGCCAGCAGCCAAGGGTTGGAAGCTTTCTTT; CDR3: CASSQGLEAFF
size: NA; D: NA; length: 13; J: TRBJ1-4; V: TRBV5-5; DNA: TGTGCCAGCAGCTTGTTTCCCACTGAAAAACTGTTTTTT; CDR3: CASSLFPTEKLFF
size: few; D: NA; length: 15; J: TRBJ2-2; V: TRBV19; DNA: TGTGCCAGTAGTATAGATCAACTTGCGACCGGGGAGCTGTTTTTT; CDR3: CASSIDQLATGELFF
size: NA; D: NA; length: 13; J: TRBJ2-5; V: TRBV23-1; DNA: TGCGCCAGCACTCAAAGGGGGAGGGAGACCCAGTACTTC; CDR3: CASTQRGRETQYF
size: once; D: NA; length: 13; J: TRBJ2-5; V: TRBV24-1; DNA: TGTGCCACCAGTGATTTTCAGGGCGAGGCTCAGTACTTC; CDR3: CATSDFQGEAQYF
size: NA; D: TRBD1; length: 15; J: TRBJ2-7; V: TRBV27; DNA: TGTGCCAGCAGTCCCCGTCGACAGGGAACCTACGAGCAGTACTTC; CDR3: CASSPRRQGTYEQYF
size: NA; D: NA; length: 12; J: TRBJ1-1; V: TRBV6-6; DNA: TGTGCCAGCAGTCCCCGGGACCGTGGGGCTTTCTTT; CDR3: CASSPRDRGAFF
size: NA; D: TRBD2; length: 17; J: TRBJ2-3; V: TRBV9; DNA: TGTGCCAGCAGCGTAGCGGTGGGAGGGGCGGGCACAGATACGCAGTATTTT; CDR3: CASSVAVGGAGTDTQYF
size: once; D: NA; length: 16; J: TRBJ2-2; V: TRBV3-1/TRBV3-2; DNA: TGTGCCAGCAAACGCGAAGACGAGGCGAACACCGGGGAGCTGTTTTTT; CDR3: CASKREDEANTGELFF
size: NA; D: NA; length: 13; J: TRBJ1-2; V: TRBV15; DNA: TGTGCCACCAGCAGAGATAACGGCTATGGCTACACCTTC; CDR3: CATSRDNGYGYTF
size: NA; D: NA; length: 13; J: TRBJ2-5; V: TRBV28; DNA: TGTGCCAGCAGTTTGGGAGCCGAAGAGACCCAGTACTTC; CDR3: CASSLGAEETQYF
size: NA; D: NA; length: 13; J: TRBJ2-5; V: TRBV18; DNA: TGTGCCAGCTCACCAGGGATCCAAGAGACCCAGTACTTC; CDR3: CASSPGIQETQYF
size: NA; D: NA; length: 17; J: TRBJ1-1; V: TRBV21-1; DNA: TGTGCCAGCAGCTCCCGGGAGACAGTAATTTTGAACACTGAAGCTTTCTTT; CDR3: CASSSRETVILNTEAFF
size: NA; D: NA; length: 16; J: TRBJ1-2; V: TRBV11-3; DNA: TGTGCCAGCAGCTTAGACCGCGGGGGGGAGCGCTATGGCTACACCTTC; CDR3: CASSLDRGGERYGYTF
size: NA; D: NA; length: 15; J: TRBJ2-2; V: TRBV24-1; DNA: TGTGCCACCAGCGATGTAGTCGTCGACACCGGGGAGCTGTTTTTT; CDR3: CATSDVVVDTGELFF
size: NA; D: TRBD2; length: 13; J: TRBJ2-5; V: TRBV5-1; DNA: TGCGCCAGCAGCTGGACTAGCGGGGAGACCCAGTACTTC; CDR3: CASSWTSGETQYF
size: few; D: NA; length: 15; J: TRBJ2-7; V: TRBV7-2; DNA: TGTGCCAGCAGCTTAGTTGGGCAAGGAAGCTACGAGCAGTACTTC; CDR3: CASSLVGQGSYEQYF
size: NA; D: NA; length: 16; J: TRBJ1-6; V: TRBV5-1; DNA: TGCGCCAGCGCCCCGGTGGGTAGGACCAATAATTCACCCCTCCACTTT; CDR3: CASAPVGRTNNSPLHF
size: NA; D: NA; length: 14; J: TRBJ2-7; V: TRBV27; DNA: TGTGCCAGCAGTCCACGGGACACAGTCTACGAGCAGTACTTC; CDR3: CASSPRDTVYEQYF
size: once; D: NA; length: 15; J: TRBJ1-1; V: TRBV5-5; DNA: TGTGCCAGCTCGTGGGGGCAGGGGTCGGGCACTGAAGCTTTCTTT; CDR3: CASSWGQGSGTEAFF
size: NA; D: NA; length: 15; J: TRBJ2-7; V: TRBV3-1/TRBV3-2; DNA: NA; CDR3: CASSQQQFFGNEQYF
size: NA; D: TRBD1; length: 15; J: TRBJ1-2; V: TRBV28; DNA: TGTGCCAGCAGTTTAACCGGGACAGGGAACTATGGCTACACCTTC; CDR3: CASSLTGTGNYGYTF
size: NA; D: NA; length: 14; J: TRBJ2-5; V: TRBV7-9; DNA: TGTGCCAGCAGCTCCTCCGTCAGGGCAGAGACCCAGTACTTC; CDR3: CASSSSVRAETQYF
size: few; D: NA; length: 13; J: TRBJ2-1; V: TRBV29-1; DNA: TGCAGCTTGAAGGGGGTGGGTTACAATGAGCAGTTCTTC; CDR3: CSLKGVGYNEQFF
size: NA; D: NA; length: 14; J: TRBJ2-7; V: TRBV6-2/TRBV6-3; DNA: TGTGCCAGCAGTCCCGGGGTGGGCTCTCGCGAGCAGTACTTC; CDR3: CASSPGVGSREQYF
size: NA; D: NA; length: 14; J: TRBJ1-5; V: TRBV7-3; DNA: TGTGCCAGCAGCTCAAGGGGGATCGGTCAGCCCCAGCATTTT; CDR3: CASSSRGIGQPQHF
size: NA; D: TRBD1; length: 15; J: TRBJ2-1; V: TRBV27; DNA: TGTGCCAGTAAAGCGGGACAGGGGGCGTATGGTGAGCAGTTCTTC; CDR3: CASKAGQGAYGEQFF
size: NA; D: NA; length: 14; J: TRBJ2-2; V: TRBV6-5; DNA: TGTGCCAGCAGAGGGGGTGTAAGGGCCGGGGAGCTGTTTTTT; CDR3: CASRGGVRAGELFF
size: NA; D: TRBD1; length: 14; J: TRBJ1-2; V: TRBV9; DNA: TGTGCCAGCAGCGTAGCAGGGGGCGACTATGGCTACACCTTC; CDR3: CASSVAGGDYGYTF
size: NA; D: NA; length: 15; J: TRBJ2-1; V: TRBV5-1; DNA: TGCGCCAGCAGCTTGACCCGGGGAGGTATCAATGAGCAGTTCTTC; CDR3: CASSLTRGGINEQFF
size: NA; D: TRBD1; length: 16; J: TRBJ2-1; V: TRBV9; DNA: TGTGCCAGCAGCTCTCGGGCCGGGACAGGGGTTCGGGAGCAGTTCTTC; CDR3: CASSSRAGTGVREQFF
size: few; D: NA; length: 16; J: TRBJ1-4; V: TRBV3-1/TRBV3-2; DNA: TGTGCCAGCAGCCAAGATCGGACCGAGAGAAATGAAAAACTGTTTTTT; CDR3: CASSQDRTERNEKLFF
size: NA; D: TRBD1; length: 16; J: TRBJ2-3; V: TRBV9; DNA: TGTGCCAGCAGCGTCAGACAGGGGGGTTACACAGATACGCAGTATTTT; CDR3: CASSVRQGGYTDTQYF
size: NA; D: TRBD2; length: 15; J: TRBJ2-5; V: TRBV13; DNA: TGTGCCAGCAGCCCGGGACTAGCGGGGGGCGGGGCCCAGTACTTC; CDR3: CASSPGLAGGGAQYF
size: NA; D: NA; length: 14; J: TRBJ1-4; V: TRBV3-1/TRBV3-2; DNA: TGTGCCAGCAGCCAAGTGGGAACTAATGAAAAACTGTTTTTT; CDR3: CASSQVGTNEKLFF
size: NA; D: TRBD1; length: 13; J: TRBJ2-7; V: TRBV30; DNA: TGTGCCTGGGCCCGGGACAGGTCCTACGAGCAGTACTTC; CDR3: CAWARDRSYEQYF
size: NA; D: NA; length: 12; J: TRBJ1-4; V: TRBV12-3/TRBV12-4; DNA: TGTGCCAGCAGCTTGGGATCTGAAAAACTGTTTTTT; CDR3: CASSLGSEKLFF
size: NA; D: TRBD2; length: 16; J: TRBJ2-7; V: TRBV7-2; DNA: TGTGCCAGCAGCCTAAACCCCCCCGGGACTACAGGCGAGCAGTACTTC; CDR3: CASSLNPPGTTGEQYF